The TCR beta chain under discussion was sequenced for a study of T cells after posttransplantation cyclophosphamide. The method was immunoSEQ multiplex PCR; TCRdb's version includes in-frame clones alone and lacks a portion of them. Recorded here are 25,000 to 35,000 clones, with no singletons, and the ten leading clones hold 2.5% to 3%. CDR3 length: 16 residues. V lost 4 bases and J lost 2; bases outside the gene matches: 5. Looked up from germline, CDR1 is LNHDA and CDR2 is SQIVND (reference sequence). This clone came up many times. The sequenced sample consisted of PBMCs. The source is a woman in her sixties or seventies in good health, CMV-negative, and a related stem cell transplant donor. This rearrangement joins TRBV19 to TRBJ2-3, with 11 bases identical to TRBD2. The CDR3 sequence: CASSTLAGGSTDTQYF. CDR3 nucleotide sequence: TGTGCCAGTAGTACCCTAGCGGGGGGCTCCACAGATACGCAGTATTTT.